One sample yielded the 12 T cell receptor beta chains listed below, sequenced in a study of cytomegalovirus exposure and HLA in healthy donors. Amplification used 60 Vbeta primers and 13 Jbeta primers. TCRdb's copy holds only in-frame clones and misses some; the assay was immunoSEQ multiplex PCR. The sample contains 150,000 or so clones, 82% of which appear only once. The sample was PBMCs. The receptors were sampled from a male donor in good health and CMV-seronegative.

For the CDR3, the DNA is TGTGCCAGCATGGGGCCAGGCTACGAGCAGTACTTC. Translating it yields CASMGPGYEQYF. The genes are TRBV28 and TRBJ2-7; TRBD1 might be the D (5 bases). The V and J ends lost 7 bases and 3 bases respectively, with 10 bases between them. From germline, CDR1 is MDHEN and CDR2 SYDVKM. This CDR3 spans 12 amino acids.

The rearrangement joins TRBV18 to TRBJ2-3; D might be TRBD2 (5 bases). From germline, CDR1 is KGHSH and CDR2 LQKENI. Trimming shortened V by 4 bases and J by 3 bases, and 17 bases separated the two germline ends. The CDR3 totals 16 residues. DNA of the CDR3: TGTGCCAGCTCACGTCAGACGAGTCGAGGGACAGATACGCAGTATTTT. It yields the protein CASSRQTSRGTDTQYF.

V is TRBV30 and J is TRBJ2-5; 10 bases match TRBD1. This CDR3 contains 16 residues. The ends lost 2 bases at V and 2 bases at J; junction bases unmatched: 8. Germline CDR1 is GTSNPN and CDR2 is SVGIG (reference sequence). The CDR3 region has the DNA TGTGCCTGGAGTTCCCCGGGGGACAGGGGTCAAGAGACCCAGTACTTC. Protein product: CAWSSPGDRGQETQYF.

The CDR3 is CASSLGPDSQETQYF. The CDR3 DNA reads TGCGCCAGCAGCTTGGGGCCGGACAGCCAAGAGACCCAGTACTTC. The chain is built from TRBV5-1 and TRBJ2-5, with D possibly being TRBD1 (6 bases). The germline V gene encodes CDR1 SGHRS and CDR2 YFSETQ. The CDR3 runs 15 residues. V dropped 0 bases and J dropped 1 base, with 10 bases sitting between them.

With regard to this clone: The sample holds other DNA sequences that translate to the same CDR3. J is TRBJ1-1 and V is TRBV6-5, with D uncertain. This CDR3 is built from 11 residues. The V gene's germline CDR1 is MNHEY and CDR2 SVGAGI. Between the trimmed V and J ends, which lost 6 bases and 4 bases, there was a span of 6 bases. CDR3 amino acids: CASRGGTEAFF. CDR3 coding DNA: TGTGCCAGCAGGGGAGGCACTGAAGCTTTCTTT.

The V call is TRBV29-1, the J call TRBJ1-2; D remains unclear. V was pared by 4 bases and J by 8 bases, with 11 bases between. Per the germline V gene, CDR1 is SQVTM and CDR2 is ANQGSEA. The CDR3 contains 11 residues. The CDR3 nucleotides read TGCAGCGTTGTGCAGTTCTCAGGCTACACCTTC. Translation gives CSVVQFSGYTF.

The chain couples TRBV5-1 to TRBJ1-5, with a possible D match to TRBD1 (6 bases). With 0 bases removed from V and 2 bases from J, the gap between germline ends came to 21 bases. This CDR3 has 19 amino acids. Germline CDR1 SGHRS, CDR2 YFSETQ. The CDR3, as DNA: TGCGCCAGCAGCTTGGGAAGTACAGGGATGGGGTCTGGCAATCAGCCCCAGCATTTT. This encodes CASSLGSTGMGSGNQPQHF.

This clone appeared a single time. J is TRBJ1-1 and V is TRBV15, with a tentative D call TRBD1 (6 bases). The CDR3 is 14 amino acids. The germline CDR1 and CDR2 sequences are LNHNV and YYDKDF (reference sequence). Trimming pared 2 bases from V and 1 base from J, leaving 8 bases between. DNA of the CDR3: TGTGCCACCAGCAGATCGGACAGGAACACTGAAGCTTTCTTT. It translates to CATSRSDRNTEAFF.

This clone has a handful of counts. The chain employs TRBV7-8 and TRBJ2-1; perhaps TRBD2 as D (5 bases). Trimming left V 6 bases short and J 6 bases short, with 12 bases between. The CDR3 spans 13 residues. CDR1 SGHVS and CDR2 FQNEAQ come from the germline V gene. The CDR3 reads CASSKLVTNEQFF. DNA of the CDR3: TGTGCCAGCAGTAAACTAGTGACCAATGAGCAGTTCTTC.

A single count supports this clone. The rearrangement uses TRBV5-1 and TRBJ1-1; 9 bases match TRBD1. CDR1 is SGHRS, CDR2 YFSETQ, per germline. Germline trimming cut 4 bases from V and 10 bases from J; bases unmatched to any gene: 8. The CDR3 totals 13 residues. CDR3 amino acids: CASSRTGEVGAFF. The CDR3 DNA reads TGCGCCAGCAGCCGGACAGGGGAGGTAGGAGCTTTCTTT.

V usage is TRBV5-8 and J usage is TRBJ1-4, with D maybe TRBD1 (6 bases). The germline V gene has CDR1 SGHTS and CDR2 YDEGEE. V lost 1 base, J lost 3 bases, and 13 bases lay in between. The CDR3 spans 16 residues. CDR3 coding DNA: TGTGCCAGCAGCTTGCTATCGACAGGATCTAATGAAAAACTGTTTTTT. Translating it yields CASSLLSTGSNEKLFF. Full variable domain (outside the CDR3, taken from reference TRBV5-8 and TRBJ1-4): EAGVTQSPTHLIKTRGQQATLRCSPISGHTSVYWYQQALGLGLQFLLWYDEGEERNRGNFPPRFSGRQFPNYSSELNVNALELEDSALYLCASSLLSTGSNEKLFFGSGTQLSVL.

The chain carries TRBV14 and TRBJ2-6, with D perhaps matching TRBD2 (5 bases). Germline CDR1 reads SGHDN; CDR2 reads FVKESK. V lost 0 bases to trimming and J lost 2 bases, with 11 bases between them. This CDR3 comprises 17 residues. CDR3 coding DNA: TGTGCCAGCAGCCAAGATTTGAGGGCAGCTGGGGCCAACGTCCTGACTTTC. It encodes CASSQDLRAAGANVLTF.